These 25 T cell receptor beta chains were all obtained from the same sample, sequenced in a study of cytomegalovirus exposure and HLA in healthy donors. The primer mix had 60 Vbeta and 13 Jbeta primers. Clones were read by immunoSEQ multiplex PCR, and TCRdb kept only the in-frame ones, dropping some. The ten top clones account for about 2.2%, within a sample of more than 140,000 clones. The sample consisted of PBMCs. These receptors all come from a woman in her late teens or twenties in good health and CMV-seronegative.

The gene calls are TRBV2 and TRBJ1-2; 12 bases are shared with TRBD1. This CDR3 region has 16 residues. The trim removed 10 bases at V and 4 bases at J, leaving 13 bases unmatched. Looked up from germline, CDR1 is SNHLY and CDR2 is FYNNEI. The CDR3 region is CANLGTGGARGYGYTF. Written as DNA, the CDR3 is TGTGCCAACCTAGGGACAGGGGGCGCCCGAGGCTATGGCTACACCTTC.

J is TRBJ2-7 and V is TRBV4-2; D possibly corresponds to TRBD1 (6 bases). CDR3 length: 12 amino acids. Trimming pared 4 bases from V and 6 bases from J, leaving 10 bases between. The V gene's germline CDR1 is LGHNA and CDR2 YNFKEQ. The CDR3 here is CASSPLGAEQYF. The CDR3 DNA reads TGTGCCAGCAGCCCACTGGGGGCCGAGCAGTACTTC.

V is TRBV19 and J is TRBJ1-2, with 10 bases that match TRBD1. The V segment lost 5 bases and the J segment 9 bases; nucleotides outside the gene matches: 9. This CDR3 is 14 amino acids long. Germline CDR1 and CDR2: LNHDA and SQIVND (reference sequence). The CDR3 DNA reads as TGTGCCAGTAGTCCCCAGACAGGGGGCGGAAGCTACACCTTC. Translation gives CASSPQTGGGSYTF.

This chain links TRBV5-1 with TRBJ2-1; 12 bases are a match to TRBD1. With 4 bases clipped from V and 7 bases from J, the junction kept 9 bases outside the gene matches. The CDR3 extends over 16 amino acids. Per germline, CDR1 SGHRS and CDR2 YFSETQ. CDR3 residues: CASSTVGTGGKNEQFF. The CDR3 DNA reads as TGCGCCAGCAGCACGGTTGGGACAGGGGGCAAGAATGAGCAGTTCTTC.

The chain couples TRBV19 to TRBJ1-2; 7 bases fit TRBD1. V trimming: 5 bases; J trimming: 5 bases; junction bases outside the gene matches: 11. This CDR3 contains 15 residues. From germline, CDR1 is LNHDA and CDR2 SQIVND (reference sequence). CDR3 region: CASSPRGGGRYGYTF. The CDR3 nucleotides read TGTGCCAGTAGTCCCCGTGGAGGGGGCCGGTATGGCTACACCTTC.

The rearrangement links TRBV28 to TRBJ1-3; D perhaps matches TRBD1 (5 bases). Germline lookup yields CDR1 MDHEN and CDR2 SYDVKM. The V end was cut by 7 bases, the J end by 3 bases, with 13 bases between. CDR3 length equals 14 residues. The chain's CDR3 is CASILGGVGNTIYF. As DNA, the CDR3 is TGTGCCAGCATCCTAGGAGGGGTTGGAAACACCATATATTTT.

The V call is TRBV6-5, the J call TRBJ1-2; D perhaps matches TRBD1 (6 bases). The CDR3 length is 14 residues. Germline CDR1 reads MNHEY; CDR2 reads SVGAGI. Trimming took off 4 bases at V and 4 bases at J, with 13 bases between the two ends. Here the CDR3 DNA reads TGTGCCAGCAGTTCCCGACAGGAAGGCTATGGCTACACCTTC. Its translation: CASSSRQEGYGYTF.

On this clone itself: This CDR3 is also generated by other DNA sequences in the sample. The chain couples TRBV6-6 to TRBJ1-4, with 8 bases aligning to TRBD1. Germline CDR1 reads MNHNY; CDR2 reads SVGAGI (reference sequence). V lost 2 bases to trimming and J lost 8 bases; unmatched junction nucleotides: 1. The CDR3 extends over 13 amino acids. The CDR3 is CASSYGTGEKLFF. The CDR3, as DNA: TGTGCCAGCAGTTACGGGACAGGAGAAAAACTGTTTTTT.

The chain carries TRBV5-4 and TRBJ2-5, with 7 bases matching TRBD1. The CDR3 totals 14 residues. V trimming: 0 bases; J trimming: 5 bases; junction bases outside the gene matches: 4. Germline CDR1 SGHNT, CDR2 YYREEE (reference sequence). CDR3 sequence (DNA): TGTGCCAGCAGCTTGGTAGGGGGCTCGGAGACCCAGTACTTC. This translates into CASSLVGGSETQYF.

CDR3 amino acids: CASSDSTPYSNQPQHF. DNA of the CDR3: TGTGCCAGCAGTGATAGTACCCCCTATAGCAATCAGCCCCAGCATTTT. The chain has TRBV6-1 and TRBJ1-5; the D is unclear. The CDR3 spans 16 residues. Germline lookup yields CDR1 MNHNS and CDR2 SASEGT. Trimming took off 3 bases at V and 0 bases at J, with 12 bases between the two ends.

The V and J genes are TRBV5-1 and TRBJ2-5; 10 nucleotides agree with TRBD2. J gave up 4 bases and V 0 bases, and 6 bases lay outside the gene matches. CDR1 is SGHRS and CDR2 is YFSETQ in the germline V gene. This CDR3 is built from 16 residues. The CDR3 sequence is CASSLGVAGGGETQYF. The CDR3 DNA sequence: TGCGCCAGCAGCTTGGGCGTAGCGGGAGGAGGAGAGACCCAGTACTTC. The whole variable domain, remainder taken from reference TRBV5-1 and TRBJ2-5, is KAGVTQTPRYLIKTRGQQVTLSCSPISGHRSVSWYQQTPGQGLQFLFEYFSETQRNKGNFPGRFSGRQFSNSRSEMNVSTLELGDSALYLCASSLGVAGGGETQYFGPGTRLLVL.

V gene TRBV30 combines with J gene TRBJ2-7, with TRBD2 matching over 8 bases. V gave up 1 base and J gave up 6 bases; unmatched junction bases: 8. The CDR3 has 14 residues. Per the germline V gene, CDR1 is GTSNPN and CDR2 is SVGIG (reference sequence). The CDR3 loop is CAWSAGLVGSEQYF. The CDR3 nucleotides read TGTGCCTGGAGTGCGGGACTAGTAGGTAGCGAGCAGTACTTC.

The chain links TRBV6-1 to TRBJ2-7, with a possible D match to TRBD2 (7 bases). Germline V lookup: CDR1 MNHNS, CDR2 SASEGT. V lost 0 bases to trimming and J lost 3 bases, with 12 bases between them. The CDR3 has 15 residues. The CDR3 DNA sequence: TGTGCCAGCAGTGAAGCGTGGAGGGGGGGCTACGAGCAGTACTTC. Translated, it gives CASSEAWRGGYEQYF.

The rearrangement joins TRBV10-3 to TRBJ2-1; weak D call: TRBD2 (5 bases). CDR1 and CDR2 from the germline V gene are ENHRY and SYGVKD. The CDR3 has 15 residues. The ends were cut back, 0 bases at V and 5 bases at J, with 11 bases in the middle. CDR3 loop: CAISESGVPHNEQFF. The CDR3 region has the DNA TGTGCCATCAGTGAGTCGGGAGTACCCCACAATGAGCAGTTCTTC.

This sequence joins TRBV5-6 and TRBJ2-1, with D perhaps TRBD1 (6 bases). Germline values: CDR1 SGHDT, CDR2 YYEEEE. This CDR3 is 12 amino acids long. V shed 4 bases and J shed 12 bases, with 14 bases lying between them. For the CDR3, the DNA is TGTGCCAGCAGCCCGGACAGAGCCCGGCAGTTCTTC. It yields the protein CASSPDRARQFF.

The V gene is TRBV30, the J gene TRBJ2-3; 9 bases fit TRBD1. Germline assignment: CDR1 GTSNPN and CDR2 SVGIG (reference sequence). After removal of 2 bases from V and 10 bases from J, the junction contained 19 bases not matched to a gene. The CDR3 consists of 17 residues. The CDR3 is CAWSRKIASDRGEAQYF. The CDR3 DNA follows: TGTGCCTGGAGTCGTAAGATCGCCTCGGACAGGGGAGAGGCGCAGTATTTT. Supplemented by reference TRBV30 and TRBJ2-3, the full variable domain reads SQTIHQWPATLVQPVGSPLSLECTVEGTSNPNLYWYRQAAGRGLQLLFYSVGIGQISSEVPQNLSASRPQDRQFILSSKKLLLSDSGFYLCAWSRKIASDRGEAQYFGPGTRLTVL.

The rearrangement links TRBV10-3 to TRBJ2-1, with a possible D match to TRBD2 (5 bases). V was cut by 8 bases and J by 10 bases, with 15 bases left in between. The length of the CDR3 is 12 residues. Germline V CDR1 and CDR2: ENHRY, SYGVKD. DNA of the CDR3: TGTGCCATCCCGGGCCGGAGCGGCGAGCAGTTCTTC. This codes for CAIPGRSGEQFF.

The chain joins TRBV9 to TRBJ2-3; no reliable D call. The V end lost 4 bases, the J end lost 6 bases, and 6 bases lay between the germline ends. The CDR3 spans 11 residues. CDR1 is SGDLS and CDR2 is YYNGEE in the germline V gene. The CDR3 is CASSLGDTQYF. The CDR3 DNA is TGTGCCAGCAGCCTCGGGGATACGCAGTATTTT.

The chain is built from TRBV7-6 and TRBJ1-4, with TRBD1 identical over 10 bases. The CDR3 spans 14 residues. V shed 3 bases, J shed 7 bases, and the junction held 2 bases outside the gene matches. Per germline, CDR1 SGHVS and CDR2 FNYEAQ. CDR3 sequence: CASSFGTGAEKLFF. The CDR3 nucleotides read TGTGCCAGCAGCTTCGGGACAGGGGCTGAAAAACTGTTTTTT.

This rearrangement joins TRBV5-1 to TRBJ1-5, with TRBD1 as a possible D gene (6 bases). Trimming took 7 bases from V and 5 from J, leaving 13 bases between them. Germline-derived CDR1 and CDR2 are SGHRS and YFSETQ. CDR3 length equals 13 residues. CDR3 sequence (DNA): TGCGCCAGCCCCCAGGGGCACGATCAGCCCCAGCATTTT. The encoded protein is CASPQGHDQPQHF.

This sequence joins TRBV6-1 and TRBJ2-3; 11 bases match TRBD2. V trimming: 2 bases; J trimming: 2 bases; junction bases outside the gene matches: 3. CDR1 MNHNS and CDR2 SASEGT come from the germline V gene. The CDR3 sequence is 16 residues long. The chain's CDR3 is CASSETSGGLTDTQYF. The DNA of the CDR3 is TGTGCCAGCAGTGAAACTAGCGGGGGACTCACAGATACGCAGTATTTT.

The chain is built from TRBV27 and TRBJ2-7, with 10 bases identical to TRBD1. The trim removed 0 bases at V and 3 bases at J, leaving 5 bases unmatched. Germline CDR1 reads MNHEY; CDR2 reads SMNVEV (reference sequence). CDR3 length: 16 residues. Here the CDR3 DNA reads TGTGCCAGCAGTTTATCTGGGACAGGGGACTACTACGAGCAGTACTTC. Translating gives CASSLSGTGDYYEQYF.

The rearrangement links TRBV10-3 to TRBJ2-1; the match to TRBD1 covers 9 bases. Trimming removed 6 bases from V and 6 bases from J; junction bases left unmatched: 6. This CDR3 region has 14 residues. The germline V gene encodes CDR1 ENHRY and CDR2 SYGVKD. In DNA, the CDR3 is TGTGCCATCAGCAAGGGACAGGGAGGCAATGAGCAGTTCTTC. Translated: CAISKGQGGNEQFF.

The rearrangement joins TRBV6-5 to TRBJ1-5; D possibly corresponds to TRBD1 (5 bases). The germline V gene encodes CDR1 MNHEY and CDR2 SVGAGI. The V end lost 6 bases, the J end lost 5 bases, and 14 bases lay between the germline ends. This CDR3 contains 14 residues. In DNA form, the CDR3 reads TGTGCCAGCAGAGATACAGGTTTACATCAGCCCCAGCATTTT. Its translation: CASRDTGLHQPQHF.

V gene TRBV11-3 combines with J gene TRBJ2-7, with D hard to call. This CDR3 has 12 residues. Looked up from germline, CDR1 is SGHNT and CDR2 is YENEEA. Deletions cut 3 bases from V and 4 bases from J, with 7 bases between. For the CDR3, the DNA is TGTGCCAGCAGCTTTGGCGGATACGAGCAGTACGTC. This encodes CASSFGGYEQYV.